A selection of T cell receptor beta chains follows, all from one sample in a study of blood T cell repertoires in COVID-19. Sequencing was performed with immunoSEQ multiplex PCR; in TCRdb, only in-frame clones are kept and a portion is missing. The profile shows 100,000 or so clones, about 89% of them singletons. Sequenced sample: peripheral blood. The receptors were gathered from a man aged 50-59 years with active COVID-19. The CDR3 runs from the conserved cysteine through the conserved F or W. The D gene is left open where the match is weak. The size entry is marked missing in some rows and otherwise reads once, few, many or a size class.

>NA|TRBJ1-2|NA|TRBV6-5
TGTGCCAGCAGTTACTCGTACCGACTAAACTATGGCTACACCTTC
CASSYSYRLNYGYTF
>NA|TRBJ1-2|TRBD1|TRBV7-8
TGTGCCAGCAGCTCCGTACGGGACAGATATGGCTACACCTTC
CASSSVRDRYGYTF
>once|TRBJ2-3|TRBD1|TRBV9
TGTGCCAGCAGCGTAACGCTCACCCCAGGGGGAACGCAGTATTTT
CASSVTLTPGGTQYF
>many|TRBJ2-1|NA|TRBV27
TGTGCCAGCAGTTTAAATTCGGGACAATACAATGAGCAGTTCTTC
CASSLNSGQYNEQFF
>NA|TRBJ2-5|NA|TRBV20-1
TGCAGTGCCACCGGTTCAGAGACCCAGTACTTC
CSATGSETQYF
>NA|TRBJ1-6|TRBD1|TRBV2
TGTGCCAGCGGGACAGAGAATTCACCCCTCCACTTT
CASGTENSPLHF
>NA|TRBJ1-1|NA|TRBV19
TGTGCCAGTAGCTTACAGGGAAGCACTGAAGCTTTCTTT
CASSLQGSTEAFF
>NA|TRBJ2-1|TRBD2|TRBV24-1
TGTGCCACCAGTGGAAACGGGGGGAGCTCCTACAATGAGCAGTTCTTC
CATSGNGGSSYNEQFF
>NA|TRBJ2-5|TRBD1|TRBV5-4
TGTGCCAGCAGCTTGCGGGACAGCGTGGACGGGGAGACCCAGTACTTC
CASSLRDSVDGETQYF
>NA|TRBJ2-5|NA|TRBV19
TGTGCCAGTAGCCCCGGGGTCCGAGAGACCCAGTACTTC
CASSPGVRETQYF
>NA|TRBJ1-3|NA|TRBV7-9
TGTGCCAGCAGCTTAACGGTGCCCCGTGTCGGAAACACCATATATTTT
CASSLTVPRVGNTIYF
>NA|TRBJ1-1|TRBD1|TRBV5-4
TGTGCCAGCAGCTTGGTGTCAGGGGGCACTGAAGCTTTCTTT
CASSLVSGGTEAFF
>NA|TRBJ1-3|TRBD1|TRBV5-1
TGCGCCAGCGGGACAGGGCTCTCTGGAAACACCATATATTTT
CASGTGLSGNTIYF
>once|TRBJ2-4|TRBD2|TRBV5-1
TGCGCCAGCAGCTTGGCTATTCTGTTAGCGGGGGGGCCTTCGTCCAAAAACATTCAGTACTTC
CASSLAILLAGGPSSKNIQYF
>NA|TRBJ2-2|TRBD1|TRBV27
TGTGCCAGCACCCGGACAGGGGGCACCGGGGAGCTGTTTTTT
CASTRTGGTGELFF
>NA|TRBJ1-1|NA|TRBV30
TGTGCCTGGGCAAGGTATACAGGGAAAACCAACACTGAAGCTTTCTTT
CAWARYTGKTNTEAFF